This entry lists 10 T cell receptor beta chains sequenced from one sample in a study of blood T cell repertoires in COVID-19. Data came from immunoSEQ multiplex PCR; TCRdb stores just in-frame clones and leaves some out. Counted here are fewer than 85,000 clones, around 91% occurring once; the ten biggest clones make up 7% to 9%. Sequenced material: peripheral blood. All receptors derive from a human donor in a cohort sampled during active COVID-19.

This sequence joins TRBV9 and TRBJ2-7; a weak D match, TRBD1 (5 bases). The CDR3 is 15 residues long. Trimming cost V 4 bases and J 2 bases, with 16 bases left between them. Per the germline V gene, CDR1 is SGDLS and CDR2 is YYNGEE. Written as DNA, the CDR3 is TGTGCCAGCAGCCCATCTGGGGCCCTCACCTACGAGCAGTACTTC. Its protein product is CASSPSGALTYEQYF.

This CDR3 reads CASSIAGLEQYF. CDR3 DNA: TGTGCCAGCAGTATAGCGGGACTCGAGCAGTACTTC. The V and J genes are TRBV28 and TRBJ2-7; 8 bases are shared with TRBD2. Unmatched junction bases numbered 3, after V lost 5 bases and J lost 6 bases. The CDR3 runs to 12 residues. Germline assignment: CDR1 MDHEN and CDR2 SYDVKM.

This chain connects TRBV19 to TRBJ1-2; 11 bases align to TRBD1. This CDR3 comprises 14 residues. The V gene end was trimmed by 3 bases and the J gene end by 3 bases; junction bases not matched to a gene: 0. From germline, CDR1 is LNHDA and CDR2 SQIVND (reference sequence). The CDR3 reads CASSMGQGDYGYTF. The CDR3 DNA is TGTGCCAGTAGTATGGGACAGGGGGACTATGGCTACACCTTC.

This clone rates as medium-sized. The rearrangement joins TRBV30 to TRBJ2-6; the D gene is possibly TRBD2 (5 bases). CDR1 and CDR2 from the germline V gene are GTSNPN and SVGIG (reference sequence). This CDR3 is 14 amino acids long. Trimming removed 4 bases at V and 1 base at J, with 8 bases between. In DNA, the CDR3 is TGTGCCTGGAATCGGGGTTCTGGGGCCAACGTCCTGACTTTC. This gives the protein CAWNRGSGANVLTF.

This clone was seen only a few times. The CDR3 reads CASKGSRLGRTGELFF. The CDR3 region has the DNA TGTGCCAGCAAGGGTTCCCGTTTGGGGAGGACCGGGGAGCTGTTTTTT. V and J are TRBV5-6 and TRBJ2-2, with D perhaps matching TRBD2 (6 bases). CDR1 and CDR2 from the germline V gene are SGHDT and YYEEEE. V was trimmed by 6 bases and J by 5 bases, leaving 20 bases between them. This CDR3 region has 16 residues.

The chain has TRBV3-1 (or the pseudogene TRBV3-2) and TRBJ1-1; TRBD1 matches 12 bases. V lost 0 bases, J lost 11 bases, and 10 bases stayed unmatched. The CDR3 contains 16 residues. Germline V gene data show CDR1 as LGHDT and CDR2 as YNNKEL (reference sequence). For the CDR3, the DNA is TGTGCCAGCAGCCAAGATGGGGGACAGGGGGCGCATAGGGCTTTCTTT. Its protein is CASSQDGGQGAHRAFF.

V usage is TRBV9 and J usage is TRBJ1-4; D is perhaps TRBD1 (5 bases). The length of the CDR3 is 14 residues. Trimming removed 4 bases at V and 7 bases at J, with 14 bases between. The germline V gene has CDR1 SGDLS and CDR2 YYNGEE. The CDR3: CASSPPGGGEKLFF. The CDR3 DNA reads TGTGCCAGCAGCCCCCCCGGGGGGGGTGAAAAACTGTTTTTT. The full variable domain, rest sourced from reference TRBV9 and TRBJ1-4, is DSGVTQTPKHLITATGQRVTLRCSPRSGDLSVYWYQQSLDQGLQFLIQYYNGEERAKGNILERFSAQQFPDLHSELNLSSLELGDSALYFCASSPPGGGEKLFFGSGTQLSVL.

V gene TRBV7-6 combines with J gene TRBJ1-3; 7 bases are a match to TRBD1. The CDR3 spans 17 residues. V gave up 5 bases and J gave up 0 bases; unmatched junction bases: 10. CDR1 SGHVS and CDR2 FNYEAQ come from the germline V gene. This CDR3 reads CASSGGTVESSGNTIYF. The CDR3 DNA reads as TGTGCCAGCAGCGGAGGGACAGTCGAGAGCTCTGGAAACACCATATATTTT.

V is TRBV19 and J is TRBJ1-1, with D possibly being TRBD1 (6 bases). Trimming took off 5 bases at V and 1 base at J, with 29 bases between the two ends. The CDR3 runs 20 residues. Germline CDR1 is LNHDA and CDR2 is SQIVND (reference sequence). Here the CDR3 DNA reads TGTGCCAGTAGTCCGCACCCGGGACAACCCTCGAAACAGGGGAACACTGAAGCTTTCTTT. Translated, it gives CASSPHPGQPSKQGNTEAFF.

The V gene is TRBV7-8, the J gene TRBJ1-2, with a weak D call TRBD1 (5 bases). This CDR3 is built from 16 residues. The ends were cut back, 1 base at V and 4 bases at J, with 16 bases in the middle. The germline CDR1 and CDR2 sequences are SGHVS and FQNEAQ. DNA of the CDR3: TGTGCCAGCAGCTTAGTGGGGCAGGGTCGCTCCTATGGCTACACCTTC. It encodes CASSLVGQGRSYGYTF.